This TCR beta chain originates from a study of cytomegalovirus exposure and HLA in healthy donors. Background on the study: HLA-typed donors were the source of approximately 80 million unique TCRs held in an early data release. Study findings and constraints: Sequence variants that were highly shared formed a cluster that was likely a sequencing artifact.

PCR primers comprised 60 Vbeta and 13 Jbeta primers. Produced via immunoSEQ multiplex PCR; TCRdb's table is partial and in-frame only. Among about 130,000 clones listed, 80% were seen once. As concerns this clone: Its target is unknown.

The germline gives CDR1 MDHEN, CDR2 SYDVKM. The length of the CDR3 is 14 residues. Trimming left V 2 bases short and J 3 bases short, with 11 bases between. V is TRBV28 and J is TRBJ2-7; the D gene is possibly TRBD1 (6 bases). The sequence was obtained from a man aged 25 to 40 in good health and CMV-seropositive. Sequencing was done on a sample of PBMCs. DNA for the CDR3: TGTGCCAGCAGTTTAGCAGGGGTGGGCTACGAGCAGTACTTC. Translating it yields CASSLAGVGYEQYF.